This TCR beta chain is from a study of HIV-infected patients and healthy controls. General study results and limits: CDR3 sharing between individuals was lower in HIV-infected patients than in healthy controls.

All unsorted peripheral T cells were captured because whole blood was used without fractionation. Reverse transcription used about 500 ng RNA and constant-region primers for alpha and beta. Using multiplexing indices, alpha and beta chain libraries were generated apart by chain-specific third strand synthesis. One entry per CDR3 protein, called by TCRdb with MiXCR from the 5' RACE reads. The sample includes some 25,000 distinct CDR3 sequences, 8.5% of them seen just once. Germline CDR1 reads LNHDA; CDR2 reads SQIVND (reference sequence). The CDR3 covers 13 residues. Trimming shortened V by 7 bases and J by 12 bases, and 19 bases separated the two germline ends. As for this clonotype: Its antigen is not identified.

The TCR originated in an adult in good health. V is TRBV19 and J is TRBJ1-5, with D unclear. The sequencing input was blood. In nucleotides, the CDR3 is TGTGCCAGTACTTTGGACGGGGATCGACTCCAGCATTTT. The encoded protein is CASTLDGDRLQHF.